A selection of T cell receptor beta chains follows, all from one sample in a study of blood T cell repertoires in COVID-19. Assay used: immunoSEQ multiplex PCR; TCRdb lists only in-frame clones, some missing. The sample consists of under 300,000 clones, just over 90% of them appearing once. The sample taken for sequencing was PBMCs or T cells enriched from blood (not recorded which). Receptors originate from a woman aged 18-35 years who had recovered from COVID-19. CDR3s include the opening cysteine and the closing phenylalanine or tryptophan. The order of the fields is CDR3 protein, V gene, J gene, CDR3 length, D gene. A D gene is named only where the DNA matches it firmly.

cdr3_aa: CASSSYRGQETQYF
v_call: TRBV5-1
j_call: TRBJ2-5
cdr3_length: 14
d_call: TRBD1

cdr3_aa: CAISAVRQGDRDGYTF
v_call: TRBV10-3
j_call: TRBJ1-2
cdr3_length: 16
d_call: TRBD1

cdr3_aa: CSVEGQHSGNTIYF
v_call: TRBV29-1
j_call: TRBJ1-3
cdr3_length: 14
d_call: -

cdr3_aa: CASSDQSGLPKETQYF
v_call: TRBV7-2
j_call: TRBJ2-5
cdr3_length: 16
d_call: -

cdr3_aa: CASSLGTSEDNEQFF
v_call: TRBV5-8
j_call: TRBJ2-1
cdr3_length: 15
d_call: TRBD2

cdr3_aa: CASSSGGIETNEKLFF
v_call: TRBV6-2/TRBV6-3
j_call: TRBJ1-4
cdr3_length: 16
d_call: TRBD1

cdr3_aa: CASSLAGAGGRADTQYF
v_call: TRBV5-1
j_call: TRBJ2-3
cdr3_length: 17
d_call: TRBD2

cdr3_aa: CASSIGWDTQYF
v_call: TRBV19
j_call: TRBJ2-3
cdr3_length: 12
d_call: -

cdr3_aa: CASSQGSVSEAFF
v_call: TRBV9
j_call: TRBJ1-1
cdr3_length: 13
d_call: -

cdr3_aa: CASSSIGLAGAQETQYF
v_call: TRBV28
j_call: TRBJ2-5
cdr3_length: 17
d_call: TRBD2

cdr3_aa: CASSPRPGYEQYF
v_call: TRBV13
j_call: TRBJ2-7
cdr3_length: 13
d_call: -

cdr3_aa: CASSTYSGRGTDTQYF
v_call: TRBV5-1
j_call: TRBJ2-3
cdr3_length: 16
d_call: TRBD2

cdr3_aa: CASRSGQGTSSYEQYF
v_call: TRBV27
j_call: TRBJ2-7
cdr3_length: 16
d_call: TRBD1

cdr3_aa: CASSEITGGSHEQYF
v_call: TRBV6-1
j_call: TRBJ2-7
cdr3_length: 15
d_call: TRBD2

cdr3_aa: CSVVRQGFSGNTIYF
v_call: TRBV29-1
j_call: TRBJ1-3
cdr3_length: 15
d_call: TRBD1

cdr3_aa: CASSLRQGSFYEQYF
v_call: TRBV6-5
j_call: TRBJ2-7
cdr3_length: 15
d_call: TRBD1

cdr3_aa: CASCPSSGGWGYTF
v_call: TRBV27
j_call: TRBJ1-2
cdr3_length: 14
d_call: -

cdr3_aa: CASSQDIAGGTQYF
v_call: TRBV4-3
j_call: TRBJ2-5
cdr3_length: 14
d_call: TRBD2

cdr3_aa: CAISHTTGLVFANYGYTF
v_call: TRBV10-3
j_call: TRBJ1-2
cdr3_length: 18
d_call: TRBD1

cdr3_aa: CASSYGGDQTYEQYF
v_call: TRBV6-5
j_call: TRBJ2-7
cdr3_length: 15
d_call: -

cdr3_aa: CASKLLARNTGELFF
v_call: TRBV2
j_call: TRBJ2-2
cdr3_length: 15
d_call: -

cdr3_aa: CASRQQGNSNQPQHF
v_call: TRBV21-1
j_call: TRBJ1-5
cdr3_length: 15
d_call: -

cdr3_aa: CSVPTSGRLYYNEQFF
v_call: TRBV29-1
j_call: TRBJ2-1
cdr3_length: 16
d_call: TRBD2

cdr3_aa: CASSERWGTGASGNTIYF
v_call: TRBV6-1
j_call: TRBJ1-3
cdr3_length: 18
d_call: TRBD1

cdr3_aa: CASRSSGRFNEQFF
v_call: TRBV19
j_call: TRBJ2-1
cdr3_length: 14
d_call: TRBD2

cdr3_aa: CASSQVGGSNGNEQFF
v_call: TRBV4-2
j_call: TRBJ2-1
cdr3_length: 16
d_call: TRBD2

cdr3_aa: CASSTGVGNTIYF
v_call: TRBV12-3/TRBV12-4
j_call: TRBJ1-3
cdr3_length: 13
d_call: -

cdr3_aa: CASSFGTDTQYF
v_call: TRBV6-5
j_call: TRBJ2-3
cdr3_length: 12
d_call: -

cdr3_aa: CASSFRTGTGAGGNQPQHF
v_call: TRBV28
j_call: TRBJ1-5
cdr3_length: 19
d_call: TRBD1

cdr3_aa: CASSSMARGPLTDTQYF
v_call: TRBV27
j_call: TRBJ2-3
cdr3_length: 17
d_call: -